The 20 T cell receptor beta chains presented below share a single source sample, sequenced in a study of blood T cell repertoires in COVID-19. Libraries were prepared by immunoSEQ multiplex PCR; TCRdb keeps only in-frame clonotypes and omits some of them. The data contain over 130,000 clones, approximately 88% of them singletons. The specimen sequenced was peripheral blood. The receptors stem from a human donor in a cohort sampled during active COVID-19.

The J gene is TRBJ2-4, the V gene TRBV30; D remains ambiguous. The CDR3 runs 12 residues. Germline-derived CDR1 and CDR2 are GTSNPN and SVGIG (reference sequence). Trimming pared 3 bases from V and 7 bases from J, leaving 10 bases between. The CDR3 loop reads CAWSNQRNIQYF. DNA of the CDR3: TGTGCCTGGAGCAATCAGAGGAACATTCAGTACTTC.

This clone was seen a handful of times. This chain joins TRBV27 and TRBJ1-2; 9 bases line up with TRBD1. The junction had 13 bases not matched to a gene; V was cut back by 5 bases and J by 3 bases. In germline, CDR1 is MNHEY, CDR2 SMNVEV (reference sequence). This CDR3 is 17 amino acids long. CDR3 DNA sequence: TGTGCCAGCAGTGCGAGACAGGGGGGTTTTACTTACTATGGCTACACCTTC. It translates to CASSARQGGFTYYGYTF.

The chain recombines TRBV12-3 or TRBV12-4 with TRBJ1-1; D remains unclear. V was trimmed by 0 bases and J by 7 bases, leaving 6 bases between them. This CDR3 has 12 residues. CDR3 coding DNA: TGTGCCAGCAGTTTAGCGCTCGGTGAAGCTTTCTTT. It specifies CASSLALGEAFF.

The CDR3 sequence: CASSPLSSMNTEAFF. CDR3 nucleotide sequence: TGTGCCAGCTCACCACTCTCTAGCATGAACACTGAAGCTTTCTTT. The chain employs TRBV18 and TRBJ1-1, with no clear D. The CDR3 runs 15 residues. The V end lost 1 base, the J end lost 0 bases, and 9 bases lay between the germline ends. Germline V lookup: CDR1 KGHSH, CDR2 LQKENI.

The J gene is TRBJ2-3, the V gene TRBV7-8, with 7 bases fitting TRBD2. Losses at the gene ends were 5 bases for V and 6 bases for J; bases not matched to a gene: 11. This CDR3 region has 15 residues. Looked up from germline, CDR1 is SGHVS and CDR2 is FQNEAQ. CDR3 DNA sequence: TGTGCCAGCAGCCTCGGACTAGGATTCTCCGATACGCAGTATTTT. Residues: CASSLGLGFSDTQYF.

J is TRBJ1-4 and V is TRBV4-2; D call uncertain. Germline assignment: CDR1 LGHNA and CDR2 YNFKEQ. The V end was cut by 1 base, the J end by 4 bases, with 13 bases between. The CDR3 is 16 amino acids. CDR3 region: CASSQAVGQFNEKLFF. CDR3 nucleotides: TGTGCCAGCAGCCAAGCCGTGGGCCAGTTTAATGAAAAACTGTTTTTT.

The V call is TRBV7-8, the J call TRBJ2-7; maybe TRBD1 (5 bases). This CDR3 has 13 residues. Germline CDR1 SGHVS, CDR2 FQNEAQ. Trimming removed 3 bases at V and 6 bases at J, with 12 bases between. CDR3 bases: TGTGCCAGCAGCTTTCAGCAGGGTATCGAGCAGTACTTC. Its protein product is CASSFQQGIEQYF.

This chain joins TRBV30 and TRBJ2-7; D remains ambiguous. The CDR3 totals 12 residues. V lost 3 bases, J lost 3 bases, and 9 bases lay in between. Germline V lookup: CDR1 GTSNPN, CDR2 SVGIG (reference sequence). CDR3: CAWRATGYEQYF. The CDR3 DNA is TGTGCCTGGAGGGCGACGGGCTACGAGCAGTACTTC.

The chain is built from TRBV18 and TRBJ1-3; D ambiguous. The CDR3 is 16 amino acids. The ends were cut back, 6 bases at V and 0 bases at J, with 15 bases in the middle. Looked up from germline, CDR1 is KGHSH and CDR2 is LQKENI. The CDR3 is CASSTVGSFSGNTIYF. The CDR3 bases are TGTGCCAGCTCTACTGTCGGTTCCTTCTCTGGAAACACCATATATTTT.

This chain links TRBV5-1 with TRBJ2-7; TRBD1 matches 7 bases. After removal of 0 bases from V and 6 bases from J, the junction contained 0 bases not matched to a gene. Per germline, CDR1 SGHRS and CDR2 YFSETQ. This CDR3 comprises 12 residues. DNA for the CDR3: TGCGCCAGCAGCTTGGGACAGGGCGAGCAGTACTTC. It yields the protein CASSLGQGEQYF. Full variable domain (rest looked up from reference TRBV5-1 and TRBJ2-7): KAGVTQTPRYLIKTRGQQVTLSCSPISGHRSVSWYQQTPGQGLQFLFEYFSETQRNKGNFPGRFSGRQFSNSRSEMNVSTLELGDSALYLCASSLGQGEQYFGPGTRLTVT.

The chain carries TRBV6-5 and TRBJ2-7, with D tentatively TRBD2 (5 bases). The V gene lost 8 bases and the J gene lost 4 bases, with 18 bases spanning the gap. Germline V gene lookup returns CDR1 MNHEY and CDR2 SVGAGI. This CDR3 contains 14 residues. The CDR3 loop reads CASARGWIGYEQYF. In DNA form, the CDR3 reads TGTGCCAGCGCCCGAGGGTGGATTGGTTACGAGCAGTACTTC.

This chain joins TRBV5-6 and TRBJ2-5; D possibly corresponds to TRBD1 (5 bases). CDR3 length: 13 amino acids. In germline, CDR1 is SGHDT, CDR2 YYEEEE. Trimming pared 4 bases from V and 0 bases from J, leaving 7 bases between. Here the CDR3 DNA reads TGTGCCAGCAGCCAGGGCCACCAAGAGACCCAGTACTTC. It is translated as CASSQGHQETQYF.

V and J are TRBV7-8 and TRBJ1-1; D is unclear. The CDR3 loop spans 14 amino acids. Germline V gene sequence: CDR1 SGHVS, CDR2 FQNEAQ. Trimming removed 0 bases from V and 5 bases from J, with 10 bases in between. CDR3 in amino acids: CASSLARGRTEAFF. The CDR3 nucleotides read TGTGCCAGCAGCTTAGCTCGGGGTCGGACTGAAGCTTTCTTT.

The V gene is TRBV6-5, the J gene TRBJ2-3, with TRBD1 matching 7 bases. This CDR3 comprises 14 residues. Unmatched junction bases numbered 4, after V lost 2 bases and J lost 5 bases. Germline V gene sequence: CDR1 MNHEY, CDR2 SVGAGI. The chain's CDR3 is CASSYRTGEDTQYF. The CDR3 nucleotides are TGTGCCAGCAGTTACCGAACAGGGGAAGATACGCAGTATTTT.

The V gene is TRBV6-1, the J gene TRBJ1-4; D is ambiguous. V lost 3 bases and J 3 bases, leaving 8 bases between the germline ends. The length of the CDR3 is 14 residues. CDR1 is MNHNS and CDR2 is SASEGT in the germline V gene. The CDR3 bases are TGTGCCAGCAGTGAGGAGTGGTCTAATGAAAAACTGTTTTTT. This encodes CASSEEWSNEKLFF.

In DNA, the CDR3 is TGTGCCAGCAGCTTAGCGGCGGGACCCCAGTACTTC. Translated: CASSLAAGPQYF. The chain recombines TRBV7-6 with TRBJ2-5; D is possibly TRBD2 (6 bases). V dropped 0 bases and J dropped 9 bases, with 8 bases sitting between them. The CDR3 sequence is 12 residues long. Germline assignment: CDR1 SGHVS and CDR2 FNYEAQ.

Here the CDR3 DNA reads TGTGCCAGCAGTGACGGGATGAAGGAGCAGTACTTC. Residues: CASSDGMKEQYF. The chain links TRBV25-1 to TRBJ2-7; D might be TRBD2 (5 bases). Trimming cost V 3 bases and J 7 bases, with 10 bases left between them. The CDR3 consists of 12 residues. Germline-derived CDR1 and CDR2 are MGHDK and SYGVNS.

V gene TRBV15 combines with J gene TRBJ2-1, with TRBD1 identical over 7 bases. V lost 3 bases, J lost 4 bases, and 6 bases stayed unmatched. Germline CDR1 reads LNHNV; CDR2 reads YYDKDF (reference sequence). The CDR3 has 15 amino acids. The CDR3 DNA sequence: TGTGCCACCAGCAGCCGGGACAGAGGATACAATGAGCAGTTCTTC. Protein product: CATSSRDRGYNEQFF.

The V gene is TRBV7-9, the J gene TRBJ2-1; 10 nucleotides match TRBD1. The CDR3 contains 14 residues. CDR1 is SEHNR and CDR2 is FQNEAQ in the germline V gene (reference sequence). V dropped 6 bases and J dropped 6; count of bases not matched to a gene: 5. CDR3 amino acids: CASSTGQGFNEQFF. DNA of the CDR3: TGTGCCAGCAGTACGGGACAGGGGTTCAATGAGCAGTTCTTC.

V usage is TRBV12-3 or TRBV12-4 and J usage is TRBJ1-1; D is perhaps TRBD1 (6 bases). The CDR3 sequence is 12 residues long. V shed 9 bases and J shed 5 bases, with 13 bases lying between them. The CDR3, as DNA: TGTGCCAGTACAGGGATAGCAACTGAAGCTTTCTTT. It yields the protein CASTGIATEAFF.